A single sample gave rise to the 27 T cell receptor beta chains below, sequenced in a study of cytomegalovirus exposure and HLA in healthy donors. PCR employed 60 Vbeta and 13 Jbeta primers. Here immunoSEQ multiplex PCR was the method, and the copy in TCRdb shows in-frame clones only, minus some. This sample has about 210,000 clones, with about 88% found just once. Sequenced sample: PBMCs. The origin of the receptors is a woman aged 25 to 39 in good health and CMV-seronegative.

The chain joins TRBV28 to TRBJ2-7; D unclear. This CDR3 comprises 12 residues. Trimming shortened V by 8 bases and J by 4 bases, and 12 bases separated the two germline ends. From germline, CDR1 is MDHEN and CDR2 SYDVKM. The CDR3 reads CASGSHRYEQYF. The CDR3, as DNA: TGTGCCAGCGGTTCCCATCGGTACGAGCAGTACTTC.

The chain combines TRBV7-9 with TRBJ2-1; D gene ambiguous. The CDR3 runs to 14 residues. Germline V gene sequence: CDR1 SEHNR, CDR2 FQNEAQ (reference sequence). V gave up 5 bases and J gave up 0 bases, with 8 bases separating them. CDR3 bases: TGTGCCAGCAGCCAGGTCAGCTCCTACAATGAGCAGTTCTTC. Translation: CASSQVSSYNEQFF. The whole variable domain, remainder taken from reference TRBV7-9 and TRBJ2-1, is DTGVSQNPRHKITKRGQNVTFRCDPISEHNRLYWYRQTLGQGPEFLTYFQNEAQLEKSRLLSDRFSAERPKGSFSTLEIQRTEQGDSAMYLCASSQVSSYNEQFFGPGTRLTVL.

The genes are TRBV7-2 and TRBJ2-7, with 12 nucleotides matching TRBD2. Germline V gives CDR1 SGHTA, CDR2 FQGNSA. CDR3 length: 17 residues. The V segment lost 0 bases and the J segment 4 bases; nucleotides outside the gene matches: 7. The CDR3 spells CASSLALGLAGWYEQYF. Written as DNA, the CDR3 is TGTGCCAGCAGCTTAGCGTTAGGACTAGCGGGATGGTACGAGCAGTACTTC.

This clone was observed a single time. The genes are TRBV7-9 and TRBJ2-5; possible D gene TRBD2, 5 bases. The V gene lost 2 bases and the J gene lost 2 bases, with 18 bases spanning the gap. Germline CDR1 is SEHNR and CDR2 is FQNEAQ (reference sequence). The CDR3 covers 17 residues. CDR3 region: CASSLPTGLRGQETQYF. The CDR3 coding sequence is TGTGCCAGCAGCTTACCCACCGGCCTTCGAGGGCAAGAGACCCAGTACTTC. Combining the CDR3 with reference TRBV7-9 and TRBJ2-5 gives the whole variable domain DTGVSQNPRHKITKRGQNVTFRCDPISEHNRLYWYRQTLGQGPEFLTYFQNEAQLEKSRLLSDRFSAERPKGSFSTLEIQRTEQGDSAMYLCASSLPTGLRGQETQYFGPGTRLLVL.

The chain links TRBV7-8 to TRBJ1-1; weak D call: TRBD1 (5 bases). The germline gives CDR1 SGHVS, CDR2 FQNEAQ. The V and J ends lost 7 bases and 5 bases respectively, with 20 bases between them. The CDR3 runs to 15 residues. The DNA of the CDR3 is TGTGCCAGCACCTATTACGGGGGGGAGGCGACTGAAGCTTTCTTT. Translating it yields CASTYYGGEATEAFF. Filled out from reference TRBV7-8 and TRBJ1-1, the complete variable domain reads GAGVSQSPRYKVAKRGQDVALRCDPISGHVSLFWYQQALGQGPEFLTYFQNEAQLDKSGLPSDRFFAERPEGSVSTLKIQRTQQEDSAVYLCASTYYGGEATEAFFGQGTRLTVV.

V usage is TRBV30 and J usage is TRBJ2-1; no reliable D call. Germline V gene data show CDR1 as GTSNPN and CDR2 as SVGIG (reference sequence). With 2 bases removed from V and 3 bases from J, the gap between germline ends came to 5 bases. The CDR3 totals 12 residues. CDR3 sequence reads: CAWSRVYNEQFF. In nucleotides, the CDR3 is TGTGCCTGGAGTCGGGTCTACAATGAGCAGTTCTTC.

The chain couples TRBV1 to TRBJ2-1; the DNA was not compared with TRBD1, the D call given in the table. TRBV1 is a recognized pseudogene. The CDR3 totals 16 residues. In nucleotides, the CDR3 is TGCACCAGCAGCCAGTTTGAGGACAGGGGTTACAATGAGCAGTTCTTC. This codes for CTSSQFEDRGYNEQFF.

This clone was seen just once. This chain links TRBV2 with TRBJ1-3, with D hard to call. The CDR3 is made up of 15 amino acids. V was trimmed by 7 bases and J by 1 base, leaving 14 bases between them. The germline V gene encodes CDR1 SNHLY and CDR2 FYNNEI. CDR3 DNA: TGTGCCAGCATTCCGGGTCAATTTTCTGGAAACACCATATATTTT. Encoded protein: CASIPGQFSGNTIYF. The whole variable domain, remainder taken from reference TRBV2 and TRBJ1-3, is EPEVTQTPSHQVTQMGQEVILRCVPISNHLYFYWYRQILGQKVEFLVSFYNNEISEKSEIFDDQFSVERPDGSNFTLKIRSTKLEDSAMYFCASIPGQFSGNTIYFGEGSWLTVV.

The chain links TRBV2 to TRBJ2-3, with 9 bases aligning to TRBD2. The germline V gene encodes CDR1 SNHLY and CDR2 FYNNEI. The CDR3 is 17 residues long. The J segment lost 0 bases and the V segment lost 5 bases, leaving 9 bases of the junction unmatched. The CDR3 loop reads CASSRAGGSPSTDTQYF. The CDR3 DNA is TGTGCCAGCAGTAGAGCGGGAGGCTCCCCTAGCACAGATACGCAGTATTTT.

This sequence joins TRBV7-6 and TRBJ2-5; TRBD1 matches 7 bases. The length of the CDR3 is 14 residues. Germline trimming cut 5 bases from V and 5 bases from J; bases unmatched to any gene: 8. The germline V gene has CDR1 SGHVS and CDR2 FNYEAQ. CDR3 in amino acids: CASSRDRGRETQYF. DNA of the CDR3: TGTGCCAGCAGCCGGGACAGAGGAAGGGAGACCCAGTACTTC.

This chain uses TRBV5-4 with TRBJ2-7; possible D gene TRBD2, 5 bases. The germline V and J ends were trimmed by 1 base and 1 base, with 6 bases remaining between them. Looked up from germline, CDR1 is SGHNT and CDR2 is YYREEE (reference sequence). The CDR3 has 13 amino acids. The CDR3 DNA sequence: TGTGCCAGCAGCTTGAGGGAGTCCTACGAGCAGTACTTC. Its protein product is CASSLRESYEQYF.

This clone has only a few counts. The V call is TRBV15, the J call TRBJ2-1, with 11 nucleotides matching TRBD2. Trimming cost V 5 bases and J 1 base; bases outside gene matches: 4. The CDR3 runs to 16 residues. Germline V lookup: CDR1 LNHNV, CDR2 YYDKDF (reference sequence). The DNA for the CDR3 is TGTGCCACCAGCTCCGTAGCGGGGGGGTCCTACAATGAGCAGTTCTTC. Protein sequence: CATSSVAGGSYNEQFF.

This chain joins TRBV28 and TRBJ2-7; 13 nucleotides agree with TRBD2. The CDR3 contains 18 residues. The V gene end was trimmed by 7 bases and the J gene end by 0 bases; junction bases not matched to a gene: 12. CDR1 is MDHEN and CDR2 is SYDVKM in the germline V gene. CDR3 loop: CASTERGLAGRLSYEQYF. As DNA, the CDR3 is TGTGCCAGCACCGAAAGGGGACTAGCGGGACGGCTCTCCTACGAGCAGTACTTC. Supplemented by reference TRBV28 and TRBJ2-7, the full variable domain reads DVKVTQSSRYLVKRTGEKVFLECVQDMDHENMFWYRQDPGLGLRLIYFSYDVKMKEKGDIPEGYSVSREKKERFSLILESASTNQTSMYLCASTERGLAGRLSYEQYFGPGTRLTVT.

This chain links TRBV13 with TRBJ2-3; D ambiguous. CDR1 is PRHDT and CDR2 is FYEKMQ in the germline V gene (reference sequence). The CDR3 extends over 12 amino acids. V gave up 4 bases and J gave up 6 bases, with 8 bases separating them. The CDR3, as DNA: TGTGCCAGCAGCTCGGAGCGCGATACGCAGTATTTT. Translation: CASSSERDTQYF.

The V gene is TRBV7-9, the J gene TRBJ1-2, with D maybe TRBD1 (5 bases). Germline values: CDR1 SEHNR, CDR2 FQNEAQ (reference sequence). The ends were cut back, 4 bases at V and 3 bases at J, with 12 bases in the middle. CDR3 length equals 14 residues. CDR3 protein: CASSSRALDYGYTF. Written as DNA, the CDR3 is TGTGCCAGCAGCTCCAGGGCACTCGACTATGGCTACACCTTC.

The rearrangement joins TRBV10-3 to TRBJ1-1; maybe TRBD1 (5 bases). V was clipped by 6 bases and J by 4 bases, with 21 bases between them. The CDR3 covers 16 residues. Germline loops: CDR1 ENHRY, CDR2 SYGVKD. The CDR3, as DNA: TGTGCCATCAGGATAGAGGTAGGGGTCGGGGGCACTGAAGCTTTCTTT. Translating it yields CAIRIEVGVGGTEAFF.

The chain has TRBV5-6 and TRBJ1-3, with D maybe TRBD1 (5 bases). Per germline, CDR1 SGHDT and CDR2 YYEEEE. This CDR3 contains 14 residues. V shed 5 bases and J shed 4 bases, with 13 bases lying between them. This CDR3 reads CASSFQTDGNTIYF. In DNA form, the CDR3 reads TGTGCCAGCAGTTTCCAGACAGACGGAAACACCATATATTTT. The full variable domain, with the rest looked up from reference TRBV5-6 and TRBJ1-3, is DAGVTQSPTHLIKTRGQQVTLRCSPKSGHDTVSWYQQALGQGPQFIFQYYEEEERQRGNFPDRFSGHQFPNYSSELNVNALLLGDSALYLCASSFQTDGNTIYFGEGSWLTVV.

The count of this clone is one. The chain carries TRBV28 and TRBJ2-1, with 13 nucleotides matching TRBD2. The trim removed 8 bases at V and 7 bases at J, leaving 11 bases unmatched. The germline V gene encodes CDR1 MDHEN and CDR2 SYDVKM. The CDR3 runs to 16 residues. The CDR3 DNA reads as TGTGCCAGCGATCGGACCGGGACTAGCGGGAATAATGAGCAGTTCTTC. Protein: CASDRTGTSGNNEQFF.

The rearrangement joins TRBV28 to TRBJ2-1; 7 positions agree with TRBD2. The CDR3 sequence is 13 residues long. J lost 5 bases, V lost 7 bases, and 5 bases had no gene match. Germline V gene sequence: CDR1 MDHEN, CDR2 SYDVKM. The CDR3 region has the DNA TGTGCCAGCACCGCAGGGACTAACAATGAGCAGTTCTTC. It codes for CASTAGTNNEQFF.

Points on this clone: A read error may produce the germline difference seen at one junction end. This chain uses TRBV9 with TRBJ2-7, with D maybe TRBD2 (5 bases). The CDR3 is 14 amino acids. Germline V gene data show CDR1 as SGDLS and CDR2 as YYNGEE. CDR3 DNA sequence: TGTGCCAGCAGCGGGACTGGCCTCTCCAACGAGCAGTACTTC. This translates into CASSGTGLSNEQYF.

The genes are TRBV5-4 and TRBJ2-4; possible D gene TRBD2, 7 bases. V lost 4 bases, J lost 1 base, and 12 bases lay in between. Germline V CDR1 and CDR2: SGHNT, YYREEE (reference sequence). The CDR3 extends over 15 amino acids. This CDR3 reads CASSLGGAAKNIQYF. The CDR3 DNA reads TGTGCCAGCAGCCTTGGGGGGGCGGCCAAAAACATTCAGTACTTC.

The chain couples TRBV6-1 to TRBJ2-3, with D unclear. Trimming stripped 6 bases from V and 4 bases from J, with 14 bases between. The germline V gene encodes CDR1 MNHNS and CDR2 SASEGT. CDR3 length equals 14 residues. CDR3 loop: CASSVVVVADTQYF. The CDR3 nucleotides read TGTGCCAGCAGCGTGGTAGTAGTGGCAGATACGCAGTATTTT.

The chain has TRBV11-2 and TRBJ1-1, with D unresolved. CDR1 SGHAT and CDR2 FQNNGV come from the germline V gene. V shed 6 bases and J shed 1 base, with 9 bases lying between them. The CDR3 runs to 13 residues. CDR3 nucleotides: TGTGCCAGCAGAGGACTAACGAACACTGAAGCTTTCTTT. Amino acid sequence: CASRGLTNTEAFF.

This rearrangement joins TRBV5-1 to TRBJ2-1; 8 positions agree with TRBD2. Germline values: CDR1 SGHRS, CDR2 YFSETQ. V shed 2 bases, J shed 9 bases, and the junction held 13 bases outside the gene matches. The CDR3 is 16 residues long. CDR3 loop: CASSFTIGGARGEQFF. In nucleotides, the CDR3 is TGCGCCAGCAGCTTTACGATCGGGGGGGCCCGGGGTGAGCAGTTCTTC.

The chain's CDR3 is CASSGKDRGKEKLFF. DNA for the CDR3: TGTGCCAGCAGCGGAAAGGACAGGGGGAAAGAAAAACTGTTTTTT. The V call is TRBV7-9, the J call TRBJ1-4, with 10 positions matching TRBD1. Germline V gene sequence: CDR1 SEHNR, CDR2 FQNEAQ (reference sequence). Trimming cost V 5 bases and J 8 bases; bases outside gene matches: 8. This CDR3 is 15 amino acids long.

This rearrangement joins TRBV6-5 to TRBJ2-7; TRBD2 is a possible D gene (6 bases). CDR1 MNHEY and CDR2 SVGAGI come from the germline V gene. This CDR3 comprises 14 residues. Trimming stripped 8 bases from V and 6 bases from J, with 20 bases between. CDR3 bases: TGTGCCAGCCGAGTAAGGGACTTCTACATCGAGCAGTACTTC. It codes for CASRVRDFYIEQYF.

Details on this clone: One end of the junction fails to match germline, which may point to a read error. CDR3 protein: CASREDRNYNEQFF. The DNA of the CDR3 is TGTGCCAGCAGAGAAGACAGGAATTACAATGAGCAGTTCTTC. This rearrangement joins TRBV2 to TRBJ2-1, with TRBD1 as a possible D gene (6 bases). The CDR3 is 14 residues long. Germline assignment: CDR1 SNHLY and CDR2 FYNNEI. The whole variable domain, filled in from reference TRBV2 and TRBJ2-1, reads EPEVTQTPSHQVTQMGQEVILRCVPISNHLYFYWYRQILGQKVEFLVSFYNNEISEKSEIFDDQFSVERPDGSNFTLKIRSTKLEDSAMYFCASREDRNYNEQFFGPGTRLTVL.